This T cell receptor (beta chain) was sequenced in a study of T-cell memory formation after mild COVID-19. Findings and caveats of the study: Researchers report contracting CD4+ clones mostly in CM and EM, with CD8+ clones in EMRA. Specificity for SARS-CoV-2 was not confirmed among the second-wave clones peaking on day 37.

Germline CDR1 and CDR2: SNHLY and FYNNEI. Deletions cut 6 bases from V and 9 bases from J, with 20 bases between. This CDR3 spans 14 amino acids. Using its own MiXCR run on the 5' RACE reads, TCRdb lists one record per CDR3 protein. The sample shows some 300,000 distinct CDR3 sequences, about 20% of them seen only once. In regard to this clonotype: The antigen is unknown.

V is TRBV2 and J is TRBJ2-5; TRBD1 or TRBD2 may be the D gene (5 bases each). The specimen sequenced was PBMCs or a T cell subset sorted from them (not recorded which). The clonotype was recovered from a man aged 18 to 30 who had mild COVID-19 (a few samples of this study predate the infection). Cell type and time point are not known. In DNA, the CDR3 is TGTGCCAGCAGGAGGGGACCGGCGAGTGGGGCCCAGTACTTC. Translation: CASRRGPASGAQYF.